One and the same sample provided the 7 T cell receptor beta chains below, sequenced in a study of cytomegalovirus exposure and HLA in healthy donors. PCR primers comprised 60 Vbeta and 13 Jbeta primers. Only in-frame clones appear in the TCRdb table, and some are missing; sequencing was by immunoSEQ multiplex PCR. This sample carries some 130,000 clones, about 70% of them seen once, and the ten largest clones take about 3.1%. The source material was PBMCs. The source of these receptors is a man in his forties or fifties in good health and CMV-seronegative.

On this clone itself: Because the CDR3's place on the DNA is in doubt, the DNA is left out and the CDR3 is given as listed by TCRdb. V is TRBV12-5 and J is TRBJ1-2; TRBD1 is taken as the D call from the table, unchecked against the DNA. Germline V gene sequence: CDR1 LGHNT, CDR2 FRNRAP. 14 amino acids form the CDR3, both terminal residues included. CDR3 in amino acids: CASGTFQVSGGYTF.

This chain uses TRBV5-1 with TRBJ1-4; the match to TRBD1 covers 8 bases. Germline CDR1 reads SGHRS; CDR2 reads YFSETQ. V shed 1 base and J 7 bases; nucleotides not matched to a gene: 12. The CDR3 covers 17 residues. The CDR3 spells CASSLRGSDRGIEKLFF. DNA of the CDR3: TGCGCCAGCAGCTTGAGAGGGTCAGACAGGGGAATTGAAAAACTGTTTTTT.

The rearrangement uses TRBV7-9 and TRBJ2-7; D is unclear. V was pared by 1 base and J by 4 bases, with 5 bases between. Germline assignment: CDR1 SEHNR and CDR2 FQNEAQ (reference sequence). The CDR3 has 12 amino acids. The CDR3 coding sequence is TGTGCCAGCAGCTTAGTCGGTTACGAGCAGTACTTC. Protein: CASSLVGYEQYF.

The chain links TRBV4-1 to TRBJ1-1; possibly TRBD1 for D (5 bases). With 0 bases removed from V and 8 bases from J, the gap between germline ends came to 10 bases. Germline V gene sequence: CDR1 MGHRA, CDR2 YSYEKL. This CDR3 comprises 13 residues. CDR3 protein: CASSQDTRTEAFF. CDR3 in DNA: TGCGCCAGCAGCCAAGATACCAGGACAGAAGCTTTCTTT.

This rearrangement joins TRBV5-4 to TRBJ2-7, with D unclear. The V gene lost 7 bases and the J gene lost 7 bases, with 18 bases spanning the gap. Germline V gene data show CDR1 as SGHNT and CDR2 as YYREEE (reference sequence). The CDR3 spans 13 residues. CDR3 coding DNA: TGTGCCAGCGGCAGAATCGGAGCGCGGGAGCAGTACTTC. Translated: CASGRIGAREQYF.

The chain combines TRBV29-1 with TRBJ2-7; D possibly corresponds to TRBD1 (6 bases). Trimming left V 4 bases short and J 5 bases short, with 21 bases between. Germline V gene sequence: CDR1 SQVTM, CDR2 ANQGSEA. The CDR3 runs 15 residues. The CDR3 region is CSVGITTGSFDEQYF. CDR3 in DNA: TGCAGCGTTGGCATAACAACAGGGAGCTTCGACGAGCAGTACTTC.

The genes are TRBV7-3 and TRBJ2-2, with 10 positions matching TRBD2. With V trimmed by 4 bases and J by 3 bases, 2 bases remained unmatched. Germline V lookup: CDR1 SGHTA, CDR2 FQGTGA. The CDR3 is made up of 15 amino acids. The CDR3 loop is CASSSSGSYTGELFF. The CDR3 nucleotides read TGTGCCAGCAGCTCTAGCGGGAGTTACACCGGGGAGCTGTTTTTT.